Listed below are T cell receptor beta chains from one sample, sequenced in a study of beta chain features in type 1 diabetes. Only in-frame clones appear in the TCRdb table, and some are missing; sequencing was by immunoSEQ multiplex PCR. The repertoire holds under 130,000 clones, with 25% to 35% as singletons. The sequenced material came from central memory CD4+ T cells from blood. All receptors come from a woman under 30 with type 1 diabetes. Each CDR3 is given with its conserved first and last residue. The order of the fields is V gene, D gene, clone size, J gene, CDR3 protein, CDR3 DNA. A D gene is named only where the DNA matches it firmly. A row's size may be missing; if present it is once, few, many or a size class.

TRBV28	.	few	TRBJ2-2	CASMPGGTGELFF	TGTGCCAGCATGCCCGGGGGCACCGGGGAGCTGTTTTTT
TRBV18	.	.	TRBJ2-6	CASSPVRESLSGANVLTF	TGTGCCAGCTCACCAGTGAGGGAGTCTCTCTCTGGGGCCAACGTCCTGACTTTC
TRBV5-1	.	few	TRBJ2-2	CASSFQGGTGELFF	TGCGCCAGCAGCTTCCAGGGGGGCACCGGGGAGCTGTTTTTT
TRBV4-1	TRBD1	few	TRBJ2-1	CASRTGTGRNNEQFF	TGCGCCAGCAGAACAGGGACAGGGCGTAACAATGAGCAGTTCTTC
TRBV25-1	TRBD1	.	TRBJ2-1	CASSRTGGFEQFF	TGTGCCAGCAGTCGGACAGGGGGTTTTGAGCAGTTCTTC
TRBV28	.	.	TRBJ1-2	CASSFKRPEVYGYTF	TGTGCCAGCAGTTTTAAGAGGCCAGAAGTCTATGGCTACACCTTC
TRBV28	.	few	TRBJ2-1	CASSSTRGNNEQFF	TGTGCCAGCAGTTCTACCAGGGGTAACAATGAGCAGTTCTTC
TRBV7-2	.	few	TRBJ1-1	CASSPQSLGLNTEAFF	TGTGCCAGCAGCCCACAAAGTTTGGGCTTGAACACTGAAGCTTTCTTT
TRBV30	.	few	TRBJ2-7	CAWSLGRGSEQYF	TGTGCCTGGAGCTTAGGACGTGGGAGCGAGCAGTACTTC
TRBV9	.	.	TRBJ2-2	CASSPRGYRDSGTGELFF	TGTGCCAGCAGCCCAAGGGGGTACAGGGATTCGGGCACCGGGGAGCTGTTTTTT
TRBV5-6	.	.	TRBJ2-2	CASSVLGGKTGELFF	TGTGCCAGCAGCGTACTGGGAGGAAAAACCGGGGAGCTGTTTTTT
TRBV7-3	TRBD1	once	TRBJ2-5	CASSPQGAEETQYF	TGTGCCAGCAGCCCACAGGGGGCTGAAGAGACCCAGTACTTC
TRBV6-1	.	few	TRBJ2-1	CASSASGISYNEQFF	TGTGCCAGCAGTGCGTCGGGGATCTCCTACAATGAGCAGTTCTTC
TRBV5-6	TRBD1	.	TRBJ2-7	CASSLPGQGLYEQYF	TGTGCCAGCAGCTTACCGGGACAGGGGCTTTACGAGCAGTACTTC
TRBV10-3	.	.	TRBJ2-7	CAIRTDSDEQYF	TGTGCCATCAGGACTGACAGTGACGAGCAGTACTTC
TRBV6-1	.	few	TRBJ1-2	CASYKDLGGTF	TGTGCCAGCTATAAGGACCTCGGAGGGACCTTC
TRBV5-1	TRBD1	few	TRBJ2-1	CASRQGAQGEQFF	TGCGCCAGCAGACAGGGGGCTCAGGGTGAGCAGTTCTTC
TRBV7-9	.	few	TRBJ1-3	CASSQQGSGNTIYF	TGTGCCAGCAGCCAGCAGGGCTCTGGAAACACCATATATTTT
TRBV4-3	.	.	TRBJ2-6	CASSQDKRPATSGANVLTF	TGCGCCAGCAGCCAAGATAAGAGGCCAGCCACTTCTGGGGCCAACGTCCTGACTTTC
TRBV5-5	.	few	TRBJ2-6	CASSRDSGANVLTF	TGTGCCAGCAGCAGAGACTCTGGGGCCAACGTCCTGACTTTC
TRBV7-6	.	few	TRBJ1-1	CASSAVHMAEAFF	TGTGCCAGCAGCGCCGTACACATGGCTGAAGCTTTCTTT
TRBV19	TRBD2	.	TRBJ2-2	CASNKGGRLTGELFF	TGTGCCAGTAATAAGGGCGGGAGGCTAACAGGGGAGCTGTTTTTT
TRBV15	.	.	TRBJ1-5	CATSRDYRDQPQHF	TGTGCCACCAGCAGAGACTACAGGGACCAGCCCCAGCATTTT
TRBV30	.	few	TRBJ1-2	CAWSPDSNYGYTF	TGTGCCTGGAGTCCCGACAGTAACTATGGCTACACCTTC
TRBV28	.	.	TRBJ2-1	CASSLGRGTAGFF	TGTGCCAGCAGTTTAGGCAGGGGGACAGCGGGGTTCTTC
TRBV7-2	TRBD1	.	TRBJ1-2	CASSPRTGNYGYTF	TGTGCCAGCAGCCCCCGGACAGGCAACTATGGCTACACCTTC
TRBV4-1	.	few	TRBJ2-6	CASSQGSSGANVLTF	TGCGCCAGCAGCCAAGGGAGTTCTGGGGCCAACGTCCTGACTTTC
TRBV6-1	.	once	TRBJ2-7	CASSAGSLGASLYEQYF	TGTGCCAGCAGTGCAGGATCGCTTGGGGCCTCCCTTTACGAGCAGTACTTC
TRBV4-1	TRBD2	.	TRBJ2-5	CASSQTRETSGRGGETQYF	TGCGCCAGCAGCCAAACCCGAGAGACTAGCGGGAGAGGAGGAGAGACCCAGTACTTC
TRBV7-3	TRBD1	few	TRBJ2-7	CASSPGQGLGQYF	TGTGCCAGCAGCCCCGGACAGGGGCTGGGGCAGTACTTC
TRBV19	.	.	TRBJ2-2	CASSSTNTGELFF	TGTGCCAGTAGTTCGACTAACACCGGGGAGCTGTTTTTT
TRBV28	.	.	TRBJ2-2	CASSPTGKAGELFF	TGTGCCAGCAGTCCCACAGGGAAGGCCGGGGAGCTGTTTTTT
TRBV6-5	.	.	TRBJ1-3	CASSWTDDSSGNTIYF	TGTGCCAGCAGTTGGACAGACGATAGCTCTGGAAACACCATATATTTT
TRBV7-8	TRBD2	.	TRBJ2-3	CASSPRTSGRADTQYF	TGTGCCAGCAGCCCCCGGACTAGCGGGAGGGCAGATACGCAGTATTTT
TRBV29-1	.	few	TRBJ1-1	CSVGVGGNTEAFF	TGCAGCGTGGGTGTGGGGGGGAACACTGAAGCTTTCTTT
TRBV5-1	TRBD2	few	TRBJ2-2	CASSEIAGGTGELFF	TGCGCCAGCAGCGAGATAGCGGGAGGCACCGGGGAGCTGTTTTTT
TRBV2	TRBD1	.	TRBJ1-5	CASSLQGERTPQHF	TGTGCCAGCAGTCTACAGGGGGAGCGCACACCCCAGCATTTT